These 26 T cell receptor beta chains share one sample of origin, sequenced in a study of T-cell reconstitution after alpha-beta-depleted transplantation in children. A TCRbeta library incorporating unique molecular identifiers was prepared. TCRdb reprocessed the PCR reads via MiXCR and lists one record per CDR3 protein. This repertoire shows fewer than 350,000 distinct CDR3 sequences, over 9.5% found once; its top ten account for 7.5%. The sequencing used PBMCs, collected before TCRalphabeta/CD19-depleted stem cell transplant. The receptors shown here come from a boy younger than two with acute myeloid leukemia, due to receive a stem cell transplant.

This clonotype was picked up many times. This chain uses TRBV5-5 with TRBJ2-2; TRBD2 matches at 11 bases. From germline, CDR1 is SGHKS and CDR2 YYEKEE (reference sequence). V trimming: 4 bases; J trimming: 7 bases; junction bases outside the gene matches: 9. CDR3 length equals 16 residues. The CDR3 loop is CASSAIAGGLNGELFF. The CDR3 bases are TGTGCCAGCAGCGCCATAGCGGGGGGGCTAAACGGGGAGCTGTTTTTT. The variable domain in full, with the rest retrieved from reference TRBV5-5 and TRBJ2-2, is DAGVTQSPTHLIKTRGQQVTLRCSPISGHKSVSWYQQVLGQGPQFIFQYYEKEERGRGNFPDRFSARQFPNYSSELNVNALLLGDSALYLCASSAIAGGLNGELFFGEGSRLTVL.

This clonotype has at least ten counts. The gene calls are TRBV12-3 or TRBV12-4 and TRBJ1-3; D unclear. V dropped 4 bases and J dropped 5 bases, with 15 bases sitting between them. The CDR3 consists of 15 residues. The CDR3 coding sequence is TGTGCCAGCAGTTGGAGTACAGCCAGTAGAAACACCATATATTTT. It codes for CASSWSTASRNTIYF.

V usage is TRBV12-3 or TRBV12-4 and J usage is TRBJ2-1; 11 positions agree with TRBD2. V gave up 3 bases and J gave up 6 bases; unmatched junction bases: 13. This CDR3 region has 18 residues. Here the CDR3 DNA reads TGTGCCAGCAGTTTTGTTTATCTAGCGGGGGGCGTGGGCAATGAGCAGTTCTTC. Protein product: CASSFVYLAGGVGNEQFF.

This clonotype appeared many times. The genes are TRBV3-1 and TRBJ1-5; D is uncertain. The germline V and J ends were trimmed by 4 bases and 6 bases, with 10 bases remaining between them. Germline CDR1 and CDR2: LGHDT and YNNKEL (reference sequence). This CDR3 region has 13 residues. The CDR3 spells CASSPTLGQPQHF. CDR3 coding DNA: TGTGCCAGCAGCCCGACTTTGGGTCAGCCCCAGCATTTT.

V and J are TRBV10-3 and TRBJ1-5, with TRBD1 matching 10 bases. Per the germline V gene, CDR1 is ENHRY and CDR2 is SYGVKD. The CDR3 sequence is 17 residues long. The trim removed 0 bases at V and 5 bases at J, leaving 7 bases unmatched. The CDR3 sequence is CAISESMTGQGHQPQHF. The CDR3 DNA reads TGTGCCATCAGTGAGTCGATGACGGGACAGGGGCATCAGCCCCAGCATTTT.

The chain combines TRBV19 with TRBJ2-6; D not resolved. V was clipped by 0 bases and J by 0 bases, with 6 bases between them. Germline V gene sequence: CDR1 LNHDA, CDR2 SQIVND (reference sequence). The CDR3 is made up of 16 amino acids. The CDR3 DNA sequence: TGTGCCAGTAGTATAGAACCGTACTCTGGGGCCAACGTCCTGACTTTC. This gives the protein CASSIEPYSGANVLTF.

This clonotype has a count of ten or more. This chain links TRBV5-8 with TRBJ2-7; D is perhaps TRBD1 (6 bases). Germline V gives CDR1 SGHTS, CDR2 YDEGEE. The V end lost 1 base, the J end lost 5 bases, and 13 bases lay between the germline ends. The CDR3 extends over 14 amino acids. The CDR3 loop is CASSLLLRGHEQYF. In DNA form, the CDR3 reads TGTGCCAGCAGCTTGCTGCTCAGGGGCCACGAGCAGTACTTC.

This clonotype was observed at least ten times. The chain employs TRBV6-1 and TRBJ2-7; 11 bases are a match to TRBD2. Germline V gene data show CDR1 as MNHNS and CDR2 as SASEGT. V trimming: 6 bases; J trimming: 0 bases; junction bases outside the gene matches: 13. This CDR3 comprises 18 residues. The CDR3 region is CASSRPALAGGTSYEQYF. CDR3 coding DNA: TGTGCCAGCAGCCGCCCGGCCCTAGCGGGAGGCACCTCCTACGAGCAGTACTTC.

This clonotype was counted ten times or more. The chain combines TRBV5-6 with TRBJ2-5; D is undetermined. The CDR3 is 13 residues long. V gave up 0 bases and J gave up 5 bases, with 8 bases separating them. Germline CDR1 reads SGHDT; CDR2 reads YYEEEE. The CDR3 region is CASSLDHRETQYF. CDR3 sequence (DNA): TGTGCCAGCAGCTTGGATCATCGGGAGACCCAGTACTTC. Using reference TRBV5-6 and TRBJ2-5 for the parts outside the CDR3, the full variable domain is DAGVTQSPTHLIKTRGQQVTLRCSPKSGHDTVSWYQQALGQGPQFIFQYYEEEERQRGNFPDRFSGHQFPNYSSELNVNALLLGDSALYLCASSLDHRETQYFGPGTRLLVL.

In this sample, this clonotype turned up many times. The chain links TRBV12-3 or TRBV12-4 to TRBJ2-7, with D perhaps TRBD1 (5 bases). Trimming took 3 bases from V and 2 from J, leaving 8 bases between them. The CDR3 is made up of 13 amino acids. The CDR3 loop is CASSFNRPYEQYF. CDR3 in DNA: TGTGCCAGCAGTTTTAACAGGCCCTACGAGCAGTACTTC.

This clonotype was found many times. The gene calls are TRBV28 and TRBJ2-7; TRBD2 matches at 13 bases. The V gene end was trimmed by 7 bases and the J gene end by 0 bases; junction bases not matched to a gene: 6. The CDR3 length is 16 residues. CDR1 is MDHEN, CDR2 SYDVKM, per germline. The CDR3 DNA follows: TGTGCCAGCATCCCGGGACTAGCGGGAAACTCCTACGAGCAGTACTTC. It specifies CASIPGLAGNSYEQYF.

This clonotype was counted a few times. The DNA for the CDR3 is TGTGCCAGCAGCGTAGGGGCAGCGGGAGGGGCCTACGAGCAGTACTTC. Translating it yields CASSVGAAGGAYEQYF. The chain couples TRBV9 to TRBJ2-7, with 10 nucleotides matching TRBD2. Unmatched junction bases numbered 5, after V lost 0 bases and J lost 2 bases. Germline V lookup: CDR1 SGDLS, CDR2 YYNGEE. The CDR3 consists of 16 residues.

This clonotype was found many times. The chain uses TRBV28 and TRBJ1-1; no firm D call. The germline V and J ends were trimmed by 6 bases and 3 bases, with 8 bases remaining between them. Germline CDR1 is MDHEN and CDR2 is SYDVKM. CDR3 length equals 12 residues. CDR3 nucleotides: TGTGCCAGCAGGGCTTTGCACACTGAAGCTTTCTTT. Protein: CASRALHTEAFF. The whole variable domain, filled in from reference TRBV28 and TRBJ1-1, reads DVKVTQSSRYLVKRTGEKVFLECVQDMDHENMFWYRQDPGLGLRLIYFSYDVKMKEKGDIPEGYSVSREKKERFSLILESASTNQTSMYLCASRALHTEAFFGQGTRLTVV.

This clonotype has only a few counts. The V gene is TRBV20-1, the J gene TRBJ2-7; TRBD2 might be the D (5 bases). Per the germline V gene, CDR1 is DFQATT and CDR2 is SNEGSKA (reference sequence). Trimming removed 1 base at V and 7 bases at J, with 20 bases between. This CDR3 contains 15 residues. CDR3 sequence reads: CSARVRRDRTGEQYF. DNA for the CDR3: TGCAGTGCTAGAGTACGGAGAGATAGGACGGGGGAGCAGTACTTC.

The rearrangement uses TRBV3-1 and TRBJ2-2, with D unresolved. V lost 7 bases and J lost 2, with 14 bases in between. The CDR3 has 15 residues. Germline V gene data show CDR1 as LGHDT and CDR2 as YNNKEL (reference sequence). The CDR3 nucleotides read TGTGCCAGCACTCCCCGGACGGTTAACACCGGGGAGCTGTTTTTT. Its translation: CASTPRTVNTGELFF.

In this sample, this clonotype turned up many times. The V and J genes are TRBV4-2 and TRBJ2-7; 9 bases match TRBD2. Looked up from germline, CDR1 is LGHNA and CDR2 is YNFKEQ. CDR3 length: 16 amino acids. Trimming at V came to 1 base and at J to 2 bases, leaving 6 bases not matched to a gene. CDR3 DNA sequence: TGTGCCAGCAGCCAAGTTCAGCGGGGGGTCGCCTACGAGCAGTACTTC. Its translation: CASSQVQRGVAYEQYF.

Points on this clonotype: At one end, the junction sequence differs from germline, possibly due to a read error. The CDR3 here is CASSQDLLQGRELYF. Here the CDR3 DNA reads TGTGCCAGCAGCCAAGATCTATTACAGGGTAGGGAGCTGTACTTC. The chain links TRBV3-1 to TRBJ2-7, with a tentative D call TRBD1 (6 bases). This CDR3 comprises 15 residues. Germline V gene lookup returns CDR1 LGHDT and CDR2 YNNKEL (reference sequence).

The sample holds many counts of this clonotype. One base away lies a much larger clone, so this may be a sequencing read error. The V gene is TRBV5-1, the J gene TRBJ2-5; D is unresolved. The length of the CDR3 is 11 residues. The germline V gene encodes CDR1 SGHRS and CDR2 YFSETQ. The V and J ends lost 0 bases and 7 bases respectively, with 4 bases between them. The CDR3 reads CASSLEGTQYF. For the CDR3, the DNA is TGCGCCAGCAGCTTGGAAGGGACCCAGTACTTC. Based on the CDR3 plus reference TRBV5-1 and TRBJ2-5, the full variable domain is KAGVTQTPRYLIKTRGQQVTLSCSPISGHRSVSWYQQTPGQGLQFLFEYFSETQRNKGNFPGRFSGRQFSNSRSEMNVSTLELGDSALYLCASSLEGTQYFGPGTRLLVL.

This clonotype was recorded at least ten times. V and J are TRBV12-3 or TRBV12-4 and TRBJ1-1; D possibly corresponds to TRBD1 (5 bases). The CDR3 spans 13 residues. The V end was cut by 1 base, the J end by 7 bases, with 10 bases between. CDR3 DNA: TGTGCCAGCAGTTTAGGGGGACGGATTGAAGCTTTCTTT. Protein product: CASSLGGRIEAFF.

This clonotype has ten or more counts. The chain joins TRBV10-3 to TRBJ2-7, with D perhaps matching TRBD1 (6 bases). Germline assignment: CDR1 ENHRY and CDR2 SYGVKD. Trimming stripped 10 bases from V and 2 bases from J, with 15 bases between. The CDR3 consists of 13 residues. CDR3 region: CATSDSGAYEQYF. For the CDR3, the DNA is TGTGCCACTTCGGACAGTGGGGCCTACGAGCAGTACTTC.

This clonotype is labeled as large. V and J are TRBV28 and TRBJ2-7; D possibly corresponds to TRBD2 (7 bases). Deletions cut 2 bases from V and 0 bases from J, with 17 bases between. The V gene's germline CDR1 is MDHEN and CDR2 SYDVKM. The CDR3 covers 17 residues. CDR3 sequence: CASSLVVGGQFSYEQYF. The CDR3, as DNA: TGTGCCAGCAGTTTAGTGGTCGGGGGGCAATTCTCCTACGAGCAGTACTTC.

In its sample, this clonotype was seen many times. The genes are TRBV5-1 and TRBJ2-1; perhaps D is TRBD1 or TRBD2 (5 bases each). The CDR3 totals 13 residues. V was shortened by 4 bases and J by 6 bases, with 11 bases between the two germline ends. Germline V lookup: CDR1 SGHRS, CDR2 YFSETQ. CDR3 amino acids: CASSPGTSNEQFF. The CDR3 nucleotides read TGCGCCAGCAGCCCCGGGACGAGCAATGAGCAGTTCTTC.

This clonotype has a single count. The chain recombines TRBV2 with TRBJ2-2; D is unresolved. This CDR3 has 15 residues. Between the trimmed V and J ends, which lost 7 bases and 4 bases, there was a span of 16 bases. Germline CDR1 reads SNHLY; CDR2 reads FYNNEI. The chain's CDR3 is CASKAGTVITGELFF. In DNA, the CDR3 is TGTGCCAGCAAGGCCGGTACAGTGATCACCGGGGAGCTGTTTTTT.

Details on this clonotype: Being one base from a much bigger clone, this may be a read error. This chain joins TRBV10-3 and TRBJ2-7; TRBD2 is a possible D gene (5 bases). The CDR3 has 13 amino acids. Trimming pared 4 bases from V and 3 bases from J, leaving 10 bases between. CDR1 and CDR2 from the germline V gene are ENHRY and SYGVKD. CDR3 in DNA: TGTGCCATCAGTGGACGGGATCGCTACGAGCAGTACTTC. This gives the protein CAISGRDRYEQYF.

This clonotype has a count of ten or more. The chain combines TRBV29-1 with TRBJ1-5, with D uncertain. V was shortened by 4 bases and J by 4 bases, with 8 bases between the two germline ends. Germline V gives CDR1 SQVTM, CDR2 ANQGSEA. The CDR3 loop spans 12 amino acids. The CDR3 bases are TGCAGCGTTGCCGGTTTAAATCAGCCCCAGCATTTT. This translates into CSVAGLNQPQHF.

This clonotype was detected many times. The rearrangement links TRBV20-1 to TRBJ2-2; maybe TRBD1 (5 bases). The CDR3 length is 12 residues. Germline V gene lookup returns CDR1 DFQATT and CDR2 SNEGSKA (reference sequence). V lost 5 bases and J lost 4, with 8 bases in between. This CDR3 reads CSAPQGTGELFF. As DNA, the CDR3 is TGCAGTGCTCCCCAGGGCACCGGGGAGCTGTTTTTT.